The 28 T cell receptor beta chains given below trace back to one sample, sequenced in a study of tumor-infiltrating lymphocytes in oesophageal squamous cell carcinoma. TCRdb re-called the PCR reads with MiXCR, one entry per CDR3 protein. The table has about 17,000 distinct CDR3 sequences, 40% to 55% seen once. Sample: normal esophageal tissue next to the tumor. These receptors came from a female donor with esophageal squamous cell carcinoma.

This chain's CDR3 is CASSGLADEQYF. In DNA, the CDR3 is TGTGCCAGCAGCGGACTAGCTGATGAGCAGTACTTC. The chain has TRBV2 and TRBJ2-7; 8 positions match TRBD2. The ends lost 6 bases at V and 7 bases at J; junction bases unmatched: 5. Germline V gene data show CDR1 as SNHLY and CDR2 as FYNNEI. The CDR3 consists of 12 residues.

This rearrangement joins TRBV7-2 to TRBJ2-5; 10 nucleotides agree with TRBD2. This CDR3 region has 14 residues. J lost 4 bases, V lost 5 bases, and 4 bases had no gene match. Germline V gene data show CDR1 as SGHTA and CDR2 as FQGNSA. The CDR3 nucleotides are TGTGCCAGCAGCGCCAGACTAGCGGGAGAGACCCAGTACTTC. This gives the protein CASSARLAGETQYF.

The CDR3 DNA sequence: TGTGCCAGCAGCAGGGCAGACTTAGACGGGGAGCTGTTTTTT. Protein sequence: CASSRADLDGELFF. The rearrangement links TRBV12-3 or TRBV12-4 to TRBJ2-2; D might be TRBD1 (5 bases). The CDR3 length is 14 residues. The ends were cut back, 6 bases at V and 7 bases at J, with 15 bases in the middle.

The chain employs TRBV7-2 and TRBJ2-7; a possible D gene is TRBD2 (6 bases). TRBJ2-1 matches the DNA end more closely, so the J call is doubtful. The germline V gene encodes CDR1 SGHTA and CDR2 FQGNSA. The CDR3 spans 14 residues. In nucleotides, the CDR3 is TGTGCCAGCAGCTTATCACGACCAGCGGGTGAGCAGTTCTTC. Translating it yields CASSLSRPAGEQFF.

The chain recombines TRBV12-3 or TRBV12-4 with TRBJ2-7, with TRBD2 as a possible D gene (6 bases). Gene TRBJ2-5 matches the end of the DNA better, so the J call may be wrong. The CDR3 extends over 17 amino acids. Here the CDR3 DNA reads TGTGCCAGCAGTTTAATGCGGGGATTGCGGAGCCAAGAGACCCAGTACTTC. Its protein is CASSLMRGLRSQETQYF.

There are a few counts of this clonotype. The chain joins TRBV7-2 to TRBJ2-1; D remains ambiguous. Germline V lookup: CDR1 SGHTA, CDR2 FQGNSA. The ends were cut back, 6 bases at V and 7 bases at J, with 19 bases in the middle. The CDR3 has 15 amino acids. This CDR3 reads CASSFSTWAGNEQFF. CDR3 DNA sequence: TGTGCCAGCAGTTTCTCAACATGGGCCGGGAATGAGCAGTTCTTC.

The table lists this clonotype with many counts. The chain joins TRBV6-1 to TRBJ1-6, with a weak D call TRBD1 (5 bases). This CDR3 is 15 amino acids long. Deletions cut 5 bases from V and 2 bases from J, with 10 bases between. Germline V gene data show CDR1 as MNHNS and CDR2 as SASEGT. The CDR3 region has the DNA TGTGCCAGCAGTTTGCAGGGCCCCTATAATTCACCCCTCCACTTT. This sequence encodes CASSLQGPYNSPLHF.

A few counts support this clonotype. In DNA, the CDR3 is TGCGCCAGCAGTCCCGAGAGCGGAGGGTGGGATGAGCAGTACTTC. It encodes CASSPESGGWDEQYF. The genes are TRBV5-1 and TRBJ2-7; D perhaps matches TRBD2 (6 bases). Trimming took off 5 bases at V and 7 bases at J, with 22 bases between the two ends. The germline CDR1 and CDR2 sequences are SGHRS and YFSETQ. This CDR3 contains 15 residues.

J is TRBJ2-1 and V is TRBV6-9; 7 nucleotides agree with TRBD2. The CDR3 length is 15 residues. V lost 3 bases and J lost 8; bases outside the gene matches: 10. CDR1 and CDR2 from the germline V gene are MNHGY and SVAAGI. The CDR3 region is CASSYVAGARDEQFF. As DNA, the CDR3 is TGTGCCAGCAGTTACGTGGCGGGAGCCCGGGATGAGCAGTTCTTC.

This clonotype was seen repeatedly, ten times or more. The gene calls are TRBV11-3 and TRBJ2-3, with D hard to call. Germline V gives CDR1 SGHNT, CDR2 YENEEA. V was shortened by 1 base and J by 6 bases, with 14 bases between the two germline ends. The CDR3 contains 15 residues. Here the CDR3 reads CASSLGASLEDTQYF. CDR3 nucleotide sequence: TGTGCCAGCAGCTTAGGGGCCTCCTTGGAGGATACGCAGTATTTT.

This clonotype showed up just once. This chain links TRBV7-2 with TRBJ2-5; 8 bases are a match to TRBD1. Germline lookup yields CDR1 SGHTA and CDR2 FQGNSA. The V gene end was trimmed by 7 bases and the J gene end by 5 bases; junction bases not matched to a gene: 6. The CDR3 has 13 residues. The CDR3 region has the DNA TGTGCCAGCAAGCCAGGGGGCAGGGAGACCCAGTACTTC. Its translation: CASKPGGRETQYF.

CDR3 bases: TGTGCCAGCAGTTTAGTAATAGCCAGCTCCTACAATGAGCAGTTCTTC. This translates into CASSLVIASSYNEQFF. The rearrangement joins TRBV12-3 or TRBV12-4 to TRBJ2-1; D gene ambiguous. The CDR3 is 16 residues long. Trimming shortened V by 1 base and J by 0 bases, and 10 bases separated the two germline ends.

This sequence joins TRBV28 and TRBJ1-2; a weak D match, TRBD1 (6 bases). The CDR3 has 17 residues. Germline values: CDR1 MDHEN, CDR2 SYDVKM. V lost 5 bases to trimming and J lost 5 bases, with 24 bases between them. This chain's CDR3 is CASSPFNRERVQYGYTF. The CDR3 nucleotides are TGTGCCAGCAGTCCCTTCAACAGGGAGAGGGTACAATATGGCTACACCTTC.

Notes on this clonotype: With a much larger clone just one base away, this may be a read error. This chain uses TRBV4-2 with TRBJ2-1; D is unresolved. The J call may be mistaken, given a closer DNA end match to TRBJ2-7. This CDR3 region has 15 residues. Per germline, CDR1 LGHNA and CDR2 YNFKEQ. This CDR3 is CASSQDLDGSYEQYF. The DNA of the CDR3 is TGTGCCAGCAGCCAAGATTTGGACGGAAGCTACGAGCAGTACTTC.

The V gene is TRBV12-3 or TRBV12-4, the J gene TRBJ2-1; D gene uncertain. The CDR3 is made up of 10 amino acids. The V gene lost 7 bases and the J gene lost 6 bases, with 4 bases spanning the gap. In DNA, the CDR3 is TGTGCCAGCATTCTCAATGAGCAGTTCTTC. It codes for CASILNEQFF.

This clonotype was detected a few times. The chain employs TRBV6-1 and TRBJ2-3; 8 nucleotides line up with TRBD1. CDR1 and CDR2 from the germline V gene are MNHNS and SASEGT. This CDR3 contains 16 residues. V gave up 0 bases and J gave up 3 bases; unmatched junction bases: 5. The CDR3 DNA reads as TGTGCCAGCAGTGAAGCGATAACAGGGGGGACAGATACGCAGTATTTT. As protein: CASSEAITGGTDTQYF.

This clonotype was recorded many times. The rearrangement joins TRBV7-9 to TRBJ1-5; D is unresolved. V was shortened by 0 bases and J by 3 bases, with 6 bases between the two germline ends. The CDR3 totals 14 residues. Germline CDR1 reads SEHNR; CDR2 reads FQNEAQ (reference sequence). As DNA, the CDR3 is TGTGCCAGCAGCTTAGCCGGTTACAATCAGCCCCAGCATTTT. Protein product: CASSLAGYNQPQHF. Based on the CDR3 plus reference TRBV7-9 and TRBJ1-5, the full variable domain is DTGVSQNPRHKITKRGQNVTFRCDPISEHNRLYWYRQTLGQGPEFLTYFQNEAQLEKSRLLSDRFSAERPKGSFSTLEIQRTEQGDSAMYLCASSLAGYNQPQHFGDGTRLSIL.

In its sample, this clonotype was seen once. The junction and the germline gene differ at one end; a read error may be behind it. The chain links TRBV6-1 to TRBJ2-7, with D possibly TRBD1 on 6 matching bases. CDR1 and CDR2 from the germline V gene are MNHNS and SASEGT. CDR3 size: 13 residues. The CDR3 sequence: CASSTDRDSPLHF. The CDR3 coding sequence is TGTGCCAGCAGTACGGACAGAGATTCACCCCTCCACTTC.

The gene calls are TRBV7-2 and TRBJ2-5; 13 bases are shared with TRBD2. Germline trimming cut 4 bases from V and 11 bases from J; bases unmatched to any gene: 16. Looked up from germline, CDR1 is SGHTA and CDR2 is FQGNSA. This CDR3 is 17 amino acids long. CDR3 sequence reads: CASSSGLAGSNYNEQYF. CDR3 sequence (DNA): TGTGCCAGCAGCTCGGGACTAGCGGGATCCAACTACAATGAGCAGTACTTC.

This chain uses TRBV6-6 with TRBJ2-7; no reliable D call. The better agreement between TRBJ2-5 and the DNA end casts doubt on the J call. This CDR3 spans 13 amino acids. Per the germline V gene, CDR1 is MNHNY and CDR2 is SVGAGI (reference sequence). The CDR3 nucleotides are TGTGCCAGCAGTTACGGGCGGAAAGAGACCCAGTACTTC. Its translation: CASSYGRKETQYF.

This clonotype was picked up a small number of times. Here the CDR3 reads CASSLVPGDTQYF. The CDR3 DNA follows: TGTGCCAGCAGCTTAGTCCCGGGAGATACGCAGTATTTT. The chain recombines TRBV7-2 with TRBJ2-3; no clear D. The V gene lost 1 base and the J gene lost 5 bases, with 7 bases spanning the gap. This CDR3 is 13 amino acids long. The germline CDR1 and CDR2 sequences are SGHTA and FQGNSA.

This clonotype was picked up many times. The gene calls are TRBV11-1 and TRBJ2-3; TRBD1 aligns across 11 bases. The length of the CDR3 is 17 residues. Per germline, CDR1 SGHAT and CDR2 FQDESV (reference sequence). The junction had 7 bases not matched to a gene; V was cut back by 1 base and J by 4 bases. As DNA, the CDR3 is TGTGCCAGCAGCTTAGGAGGGACAGGGGGAGTCGCAGATACGCAGTATTTT. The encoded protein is CASSLGGTGGVADTQYF.

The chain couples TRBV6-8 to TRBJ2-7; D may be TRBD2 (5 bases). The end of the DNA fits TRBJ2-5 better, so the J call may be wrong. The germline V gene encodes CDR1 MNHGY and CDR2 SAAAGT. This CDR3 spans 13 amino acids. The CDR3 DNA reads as TGTGCCAGCAGTCCACAAGGAGGAGCGACCCAGTACTTC. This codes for CASSPQGGATQYF.

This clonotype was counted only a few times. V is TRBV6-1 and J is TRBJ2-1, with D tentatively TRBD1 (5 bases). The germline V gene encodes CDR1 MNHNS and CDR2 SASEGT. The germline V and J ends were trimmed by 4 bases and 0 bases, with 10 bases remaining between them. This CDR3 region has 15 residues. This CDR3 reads CASSVDTSSYNEQFF. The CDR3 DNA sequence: TGTGCCAGCAGTGTGGACACGAGCTCCTACAATGAGCAGTTCTTC.

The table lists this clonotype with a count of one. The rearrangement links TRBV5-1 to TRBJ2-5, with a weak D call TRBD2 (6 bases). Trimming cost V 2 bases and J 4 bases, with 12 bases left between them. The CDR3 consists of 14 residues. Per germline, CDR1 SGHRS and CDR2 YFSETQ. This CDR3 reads CASSFGGDGETQYF. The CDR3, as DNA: TGCGCCAGCAGCTTTGGCGGGGACGGAGAGACCCAGTACTTC.

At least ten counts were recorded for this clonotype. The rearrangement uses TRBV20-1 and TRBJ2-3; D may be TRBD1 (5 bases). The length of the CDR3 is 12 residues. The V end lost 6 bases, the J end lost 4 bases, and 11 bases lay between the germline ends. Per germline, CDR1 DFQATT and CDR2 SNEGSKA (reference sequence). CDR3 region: CSAQVGADTQYF. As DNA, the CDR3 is TGCAGTGCCCAAGTAGGGGCAGATACGCAGTATTTT.

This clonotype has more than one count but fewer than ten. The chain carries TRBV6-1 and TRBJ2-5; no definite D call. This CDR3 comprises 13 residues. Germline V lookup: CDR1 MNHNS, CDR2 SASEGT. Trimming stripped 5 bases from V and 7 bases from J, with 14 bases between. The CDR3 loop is CASSQWPLGTQYF. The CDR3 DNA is TGTGCCAGCAGTCAATGGCCCCTGGGGACCCAGTACTTC.

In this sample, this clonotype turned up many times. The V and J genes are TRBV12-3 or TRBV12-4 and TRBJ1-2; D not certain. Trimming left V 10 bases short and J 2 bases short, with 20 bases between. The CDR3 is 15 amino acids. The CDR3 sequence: CATTSQIGGNYGYTF. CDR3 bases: TGTGCCACTACGTCGCAAATCGGCGGGAACTATGGCTACACCTTC.